One and the same sample provided the 20 T cell receptor beta chains below, sequenced in a study of shared clonotypes between healthy human individuals. Libraries were prepared by immunoSEQ multiplex PCR; TCRdb keeps only in-frame clonotypes and omits some of them. The data hold approximately 2.5 million clones, with 80% to 95% observed a single time. Sequencing input: naive CD4+ T cells from PBMCs. Subset denoted: CD45RA+ positively selected. The source of these receptors is a man in his late teens or twenties in good health. Some clones in this sample may be carry-over from other donors' samples.

This chain connects TRBV19 to TRBJ1-5, with D perhaps TRBD1 (5 bases). The CDR3 is 15 residues long. Germline lookup yields CDR1 LNHDA and CDR2 SQIVND (reference sequence). V was trimmed by 5 bases and J by 6 bases, leaving 17 bases between them. CDR3 region: CASSLSQGQVQPQHF. DNA for the CDR3: TGTGCCAGTAGTCTCTCTCAGGGTCAGGTTCAGCCCCAGCATTTT.

CDR3: CASSQGGGTQNEKLFF. The CDR3 DNA is TGCGCCAGCAGCCAGGGCGGCGGGACACAAAATGAAAAACTGTTTTTT. This chain uses TRBV4-3 with TRBJ1-4; TRBD1 might be the D (6 bases). This CDR3 has 16 residues. Trimming removed 3 bases at V and 5 bases at J, with 16 bases between. Per germline, CDR1 LGHNA and CDR2 YSLEER.

The rearrangement links TRBV7-9 to TRBJ2-2; TRBD2 might be the D (5 bases). The CDR3 is 19 residues long. Trimming cost V 0 bases and J 5 bases, with 22 bases left between them. CDR1 and CDR2 from the germline V gene are SEHNR and FQNEAQ (reference sequence). The CDR3 sequence: CASSLAVLTGGRGTGELFF. CDR3 nucleotide sequence: TGTGCCAGCAGCTTAGCGGTCCTGACCGGAGGCCGGGGTACCGGGGAGCTGTTTTTT.

This chain uses TRBV15 with TRBJ2-3; maybe TRBD2 (7 bases). Trimming cost V 11 bases and J 2 bases, with 17 bases left between them. CDR1 is LNHNV, CDR2 YYDKDF, per germline (reference sequence). The CDR3 spans 14 residues. The CDR3 DNA sequence: TGTGCCGCCGCTCGGGGGGCGGACACAGATACGCAGTATTTT. This translates into CAAARGADTDTQYF.

This chain uses TRBV6-6 with TRBJ2-3; no reliable D call. Germline lookup yields CDR1 MNHNY and CDR2 SVGAGI (reference sequence). V was trimmed by 0 bases and J by 5 bases, leaving 15 bases between them. The CDR3 covers 16 residues. CDR3 DNA sequence: TGTGCCAGCAGTTACTCGGTCTCTAGTGAAGGAGATACGCAGTATTTT. It encodes CASSYSVSSEGDTQYF.

The V call is TRBV6-5, the J call TRBJ1-5, with D unresolved. The germline V and J ends were trimmed by 10 bases and 9 bases, with 16 bases remaining between them. This CDR3 comprises 12 residues. CDR1 MNHEY and CDR2 SVGAGI come from the germline V gene. The CDR3 region is CATRAPPGPQHF. CDR3 DNA sequence: TGTGCCACCCGGGCCCCGCCGGGGCCCCAGCATTTT.

This chain links TRBV7-3 with TRBJ2-1, with 9 bases lining up with TRBD2. The V segment lost 4 bases and the J segment 9 bases; nucleotides outside the gene matches: 13. This CDR3 has 16 amino acids. The germline CDR1 and CDR2 sequences are SGHTA and FQGTGA. DNA for the CDR3: TGTGCCAGCAGCTCTCTCCCAGCGGGAGGCGACAGTGAGCAGTTCTTC. Translation: CASSSLPAGGDSEQFF.

In DNA, the CDR3 is TGCGCCACCCAATATCGGCCGGGGCCCACCTGGGAACCCTACAATGAGCAGTTCTTC. Translated, it gives CATQYRPGPTWEPYNEQFF. The chain couples TRBV23-1 to TRBJ2-1; D may match TRBD1 or TRBD2 (5 bases each). TRBV23-1 is an ORF, with its function uncertain. CDR3 length equals 19 residues. Trimming left V 10 bases short and J 2 bases short, with 30 bases between.

V and J are TRBV7-7 and TRBJ1-4, with D perhaps TRBD1 (5 bases). CDR1 is SSHAT, CDR2 FNYEAQ, per germline (reference sequence). The CDR3 runs to 13 residues. Trimming cost V 0 bases and J 6 bases, with 5 bases left between them. CDR3 DNA: TGTGCCAGCAGCTTAGCAGGGGATGAAAAACTGTTTTTT. Amino acid sequence: CASSLAGDEKLFF.

This clone is a singleton in its sample. The chain is built from TRBV27 and TRBJ2-7, with D perhaps matching TRBD1 (5 bases). The germline V gene has CDR1 MNHEY and CDR2 SMNVEV (reference sequence). This CDR3 is built from 16 residues. The V end lost 6 bases, the J end lost 0 bases, and 18 bases lay between the germline ends. The CDR3: CASSGLIGQGSYEQYF. DNA for the CDR3: TGTGCCAGCAGCGGGCTTATTGGGCAGGGCTCCTACGAGCAGTACTTC.

J is TRBJ1-2 and V is TRBV27, with 7 positions matching TRBD1. The length of the CDR3 is 16 residues. J was trimmed by 4 bases and V by 4 bases; bases with no gene match: 12. The germline V gene encodes CDR1 MNHEY and CDR2 SMNVEV (reference sequence). In nucleotides, the CDR3 is TGTGCCAGCAGTTCGCAAACTGGACAGGCCCCCTATGGCTACACCTTC. Its protein product is CASSSQTGQAPYGYTF.

The rearrangement links TRBV20-1 to TRBJ1-2, with 8 nucleotides matching TRBD1. Germline CDR1 is DFQATT and CDR2 is SNEGSKA (reference sequence). The CDR3 extends over 10 amino acids. CDR3 residues: CRGQDYGYTF. For the CDR3, the DNA is TGCCGGGGACAGGACTATGGCTACACCTTC.

This clone appeared once. The CDR3 sequence is CASSKGLQSYEQYF. The DNA of the CDR3 is TGTGCCAGCAGTAAGGGACTTCAATCCTACGAGCAGTACTTC. V gene TRBV6-6 combines with J gene TRBJ2-7, with D possibly TRBD2 on 6 matching bases. Trimming cost V 5 bases and J 1 base, with 12 bases left between them. This CDR3 has 14 residues. Germline V gene data show CDR1 as MNHNY and CDR2 as SVGAGI (reference sequence).

The chain employs TRBV28 and TRBJ2-1, with a weak D call TRBD2 (5 bases). Germline V gene sequence: CDR1 MDHEN, CDR2 SYDVKM. This CDR3 is built from 14 residues. V lost 7 bases to trimming and J lost 4 bases, with 14 bases between them. CDR3 coding DNA: TGTGCCAGCAACCCTCCGGGCGGGTACAATGAGCAGTTCTTC. Its translation is CASNPPGGYNEQFF. Full variable domain (missing parts from reference TRBV28 and TRBJ2-1): DVKVTQSSRYLVKRTGEKVFLECVQDMDHENMFWYRQDPGLGLRLIYFSYDVKMKEKGDIPEGYSVSREKKERFSLILESASTNQTSMYLCASNPPGGYNEQFFGPGTRLTVL.

This clone was seen a handful of times. The chain combines TRBV5-1 with TRBJ1-1; a weak D match, TRBD1 (5 bases). Germline V gene lookup returns CDR1 SGHRS and CDR2 YFSETQ. CDR3 length: 13 amino acids. Trimming removed 7 bases at V and 0 bases at J, with 10 bases between. CDR3 region: CASWAGVNTEAFF. Here the CDR3 DNA reads TGCGCCAGCTGGGCGGGGGTGAACACTGAAGCTTTCTTT.

This clone was picked up one time. The genes are TRBV10-2 and TRBJ1-4; D not certain. CDR1 WSHSY and CDR2 SAAADI come from the germline V gene. There are 13 residues in the CDR3. V shed 9 bases and J shed 4 bases, with 12 bases lying between them. CDR3 sequence (DNA): TGCGCCAGTCGACCGCGGATTAATGAAAAACTGTTTTTT. Translated, it gives CASRPRINEKLFF.

As concerns this clone: The sample has other DNA sequences that encode this CDR3 too. This rearrangement joins TRBV9 to TRBJ2-5; 7 positions match TRBD1. Unmatched junction bases numbered 4, after V lost 4 bases and J lost 4 bases. From germline, CDR1 is SGDLS and CDR2 YYNGEE. The CDR3 runs to 13 residues. The DNA of the CDR3 is TGTGCCAGCAGCCCCCGACAGGGAGAGACCCAGTACTTC. This gives the protein CASSPRQGETQYF.

The chain employs TRBV25-1 and TRBJ2-2; tentative D call: TRBD1 (7 bases). The germline V gene has CDR1 MGHDK and CDR2 SYGVNS. The ends were cut back, 3 bases at V and 1 base at J, with 18 bases in the middle. This CDR3 comprises 18 residues. The CDR3 DNA reads as TGTGCCAGCAGTGACAACTGGGGCGGGACAGAGAACACCGGGGAGCTGTTTTTT. Protein product: CASSDNWGGTENTGELFF.

This chain uses TRBV18 with TRBJ2-2; D may be TRBD1 (6 bases). The CDR3 runs to 15 residues. V shed 6 bases and J shed 1 base, with 12 bases lying between them. Germline CDR1 is KGHSH and CDR2 is LQKENI. CDR3 loop: CASSRDRMNTGELFF. The CDR3 DNA is TGTGCCAGCTCGCGCGACAGGATGAACACCGGGGAGCTGTTTTTT.

This clone has just a few counts. V gene TRBV30 combines with J gene TRBJ1-1; D possibly corresponds to TRBD1 (5 bases). There are 14 residues in the CDR3. Germline V gene lookup returns CDR1 GTSNPN and CDR2 SVGIG (reference sequence). Deletions cut 0 bases from V and 4 bases from J, with 12 bases between. The DNA for the CDR3 is TGTGCCTGGAGTGTACCGGCCAGGGTCACTGAAGCTTTCTTT. Its protein product is CAWSVPARVTEAFF.